This TCR beta chain derives from a study of blood T cell repertoires in COVID-19. Study background: Both acute and convalescent COVID-19 samples were obtained from the United States, Italy and Spain. Sources were T cells, B-cell-depleted T cells, or PBMCs; the material itself was cDNA or gDNA.

The CDR3 length is 12 residues. The germline V gene has CDR1 MDHEN and CDR2 SYDVKM. V lost 5 bases to trimming and J lost 2 bases, with 4 bases between them. The authors' processing: Reference gene primer amplification gave estimated nucleated cell counts. TCRdb keeps only in-frame clones here, not all; method: immunoSEQ multiplex PCR. From that table come the V and J calls and clone size; the DNA was used to work out D and trimming. The table has roughly 230,000 clones, roughly 89% seen once; the top ten hold about 4.5%. The clonotype comes from a woman aged 40 to 50 who had recovered from COVID-19. What was sequenced was peripheral blood. This chain uses TRBV28 with TRBJ2-1, with D hard to call. CDR3 amino acids: CASSPTYNEQFF. Here the CDR3 DNA reads TGTGCCAGCAGTCCAACCTACAATGAGCAGTTCTTC.